This T cell receptor (beta chain) originates from a study of blood T cell repertoires in COVID-19. Overall study context: T cells, B-cell-depleted T cells, or PBMCs provided the cDNA or gDNA that served as material.

CDR1 is SGHTS, CDR2 YDEGEE, per germline. V shed 0 bases and J 4 bases; nucleotides not matched to a gene: 7. The CDR3 has 16 amino acids. In the study's own analysis: Amplified reference gene primers provided the basis for estimating nucleated cell counts. Data came from immunoSEQ multiplex PCR; TCRdb stores just in-frame clones and leaves some out. The DNA was the basis for D and trimming; V, J and clone size are from that table. Of about 100,000 clones listed, about 77% are singletons. The J gene is TRBJ1-2, the V gene TRBV5-8; 9 bases map to TRBD1. The receptor was derived from a woman aged 70-85 years with acute or convalescent COVID-19. The source material was peripheral blood. This chain's CDR3 is CASSLVGQGDLYGYTF. CDR3 DNA: TGTGCCAGCAGCTTGGTGGGACAGGGTGATCTCTATGGCTACACCTTC.